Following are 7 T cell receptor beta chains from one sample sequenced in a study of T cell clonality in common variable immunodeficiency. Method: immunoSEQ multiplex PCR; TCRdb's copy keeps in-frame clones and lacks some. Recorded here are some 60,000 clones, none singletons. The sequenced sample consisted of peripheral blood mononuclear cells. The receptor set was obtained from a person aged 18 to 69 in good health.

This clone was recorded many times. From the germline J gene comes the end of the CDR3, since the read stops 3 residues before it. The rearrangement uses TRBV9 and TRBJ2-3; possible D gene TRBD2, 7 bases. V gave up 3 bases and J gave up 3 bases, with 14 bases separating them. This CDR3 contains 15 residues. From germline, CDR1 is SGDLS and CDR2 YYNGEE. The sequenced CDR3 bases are TGTGCCAGCAGCGAAGGGGGAGGGTGGACAGATACG. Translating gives CASSEGGGWTDT. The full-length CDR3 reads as CASSEGGGWTDTQYF.

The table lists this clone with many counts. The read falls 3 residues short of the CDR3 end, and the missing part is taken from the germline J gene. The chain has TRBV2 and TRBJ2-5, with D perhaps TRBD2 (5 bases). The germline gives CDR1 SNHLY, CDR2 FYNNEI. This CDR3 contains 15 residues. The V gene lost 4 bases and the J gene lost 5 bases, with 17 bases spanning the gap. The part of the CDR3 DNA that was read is TGTGCCAGCAGTGCCTGGACTCTAAAAGGGGAGACC. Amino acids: CASSAWTLKGET. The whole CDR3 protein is CASSAWTLKGETQYF.

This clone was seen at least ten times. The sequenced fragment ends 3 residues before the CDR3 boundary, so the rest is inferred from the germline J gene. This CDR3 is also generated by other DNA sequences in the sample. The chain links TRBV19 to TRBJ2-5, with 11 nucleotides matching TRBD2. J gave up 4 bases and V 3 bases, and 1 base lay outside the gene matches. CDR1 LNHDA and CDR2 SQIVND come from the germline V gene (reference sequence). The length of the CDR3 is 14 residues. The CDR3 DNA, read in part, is TGTGCCAGTAGTATCACTAGCGGGAGAGAGACC. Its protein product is CASSITSGRET. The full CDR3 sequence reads CASSITSGRETQYF.

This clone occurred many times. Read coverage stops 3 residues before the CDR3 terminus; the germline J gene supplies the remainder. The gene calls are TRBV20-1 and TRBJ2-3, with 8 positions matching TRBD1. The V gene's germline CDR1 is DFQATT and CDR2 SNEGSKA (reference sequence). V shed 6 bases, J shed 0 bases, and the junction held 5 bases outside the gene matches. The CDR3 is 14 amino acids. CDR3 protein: CSAPRQGSTDTQYF. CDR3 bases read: TGCAGTGCGCCGCGACAGGGGAGCACAGATACG.

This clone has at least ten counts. CDR3 in amino acids: CASSLDSSPPQPQHF. The CDR3 DNA, read in part, is TGTGCCAGCAGCTTGGACAGTTCTCCCCCGCAGCCC. This chain uses TRBV5-4 with TRBJ1-5, with D unresolved. The read ends 3 residues early relative to the CDR3; the germline J gene fills the gap. The CDR3 contains 15 residues. Germline lookup yields CDR1 SGHNT and CDR2 YYREEE (reference sequence). Deletions cut 0 bases from V and 7 bases from J, with 14 bases between.

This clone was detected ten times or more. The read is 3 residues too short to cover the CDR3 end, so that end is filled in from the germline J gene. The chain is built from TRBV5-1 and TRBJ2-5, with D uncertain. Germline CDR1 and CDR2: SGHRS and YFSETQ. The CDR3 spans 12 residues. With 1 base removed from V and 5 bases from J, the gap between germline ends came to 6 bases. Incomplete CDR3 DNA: TGCGCCAGCAGCTTGTCTAGGGAGACC. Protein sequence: CASSLSRET. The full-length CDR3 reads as CASSLSRETQYF.

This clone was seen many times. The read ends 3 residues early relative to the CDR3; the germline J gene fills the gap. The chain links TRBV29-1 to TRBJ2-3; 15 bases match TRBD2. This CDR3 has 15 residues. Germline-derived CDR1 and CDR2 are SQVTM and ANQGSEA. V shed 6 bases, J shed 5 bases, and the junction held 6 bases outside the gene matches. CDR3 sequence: CSVRGLAGGGDTQYF. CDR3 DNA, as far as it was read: TGCAGCGTCCGAGGACTAGCGGGAGGGGGAGATACG.